Listed below are T cell receptor beta chains from one sample, sequenced in a study of blood T cell repertoires in COVID-19. Assay: immunoSEQ multiplex PCR; the TCRdb copy retains only in-frame clones and omits some. The sample holds 300,000 to 350,000 clones; about nine tenths are singletons and the top ten take roughly a tenth. Specimen: peripheral blood. The source of these receptors is a man under 40 with COVID-19, enrolled during active disease. Each CDR3 is given with its conserved first and last residue. Each record gives: clone size, V gene, J gene, D gene, CDR3 protein. A D gene is named only where the DNA matches it firmly. Rows may omit the clone size; those that give it use once, few, many or a size class.

NA	TRBV27	TRBJ2-3	TRBD2	CASSRLAGGSTDTQYF
NA	TRBV27	TRBJ2-2	NA	CASSLWGGGSPGELFF
once	TRBV25-1	TRBJ2-7	TRBD2	CASSSPLAGGPLFHEQYF
once	TRBV6-5	TRBJ2-7	NA	CASSPILDRTYEQYF
NA	TRBV5-4	TRBJ2-6	NA	CASSPEAAGANVLTF
NA	TRBV27	TRBJ2-1	TRBD2	CASSLGRGSVYEQFF
once	TRBV4-1	TRBJ2-1	NA	CASSPQGNEQFF
NA	TRBV5-1	TRBJ2-5	NA	CASSLAAGEETQYF
NA	TRBV9	TRBJ2-7	TRBD1	CASSVASRQGVYEQYF
NA	TRBV5-6	TRBJ1-3	TRBD1	CASSLDGGTGSGNTIYF
NA	TRBV28	TRBJ2-3	NA	CASSLQNTDTQYF
NA	TRBV14	TRBJ1-2	NA	CASSQDRGGLNIPRNYGYTF
once	TRBV13	TRBJ1-2	TRBD1	CASSLISGGYYGYTF
NA	TRBV7-9	TRBJ2-1	TRBD1	CASSWRTGTYNEQFF
NA	TRBV6-1	TRBJ1-1	NA	CASSEKGQRAFF
NA	TRBV7-8	TRBJ1-3	NA	CASSFGGLNTIYF
NA	TRBV2	TRBJ1-6	TRBD1	CASGQGRDNSPLHF
NA	TRBV19	TRBJ1-1	TRBD1	CASSTGQGATEAFF
few	TRBV9	TRBJ2-1	NA	CASSVALFYNEQFF
NA	TRBV28	TRBJ2-7	NA	CASSLSGLNYEQYF
NA	TRBV29-1	TRBJ2-5	TRBD1	CSVSLFQGARRETQYF
NA	TRBV6-5	TRBJ2-3	NA	CASSYTGLEDTQYF
NA	TRBV28	TRBJ1-2	NA	CASSFLVDIGRVYGYTF
NA	TRBV2	TRBJ1-6	NA	CASTRGTGSPLHF
NA	TRBV2	TRBJ2-1	NA	CASSEWGGAYNEQFF
NA	TRBV28	TRBJ2-6	NA	CASSFGGLGGANVLTF
NA	TRBV19	TRBJ1-1	NA	CASSATRVSEAFF
NA	TRBV24-1	TRBJ2-1	TRBD2	CATSGLGSGRSYNEQFF
NA	TRBV2	TRBJ1-4	NA	CASSDRSNEKLFF
NA	TRBV6-5	TRBJ1-1	NA	CASSYGTGTEAFF
NA	TRBV3-1/TRBV3-2	TRBJ1-3	TRBD1	CASSRQGRLPWNTIYF
NA	TRBV6-5	TRBJ1-2	NA	CASSYQAANYGYTF
once	TRBV11-2	TRBJ1-4	NA	CASSLGPTMGEKLFF
once	TRBV28	TRBJ2-7	TRBD2	CASSTGGSPEHEQYF
NA	TRBV10-3	TRBJ1-1	NA	CATTPGNRSRNTEAFF
NA	TRBV15	TRBJ2-7	NA	CATSRGLGNEQYF
NA	TRBV11-3	TRBJ2-3	NA	CASSLGPGLTTDTQYF
NA	TRBV24-1	TRBJ2-1	TRBD1	CATSDRGQGNYNEQFF
NA	TRBV28	TRBJ1-2	NA	CASSLFSGVVNGYTF
NA	TRBV19	TRBJ2-3	NA	CASSLTGQPDTQYF
NA	TRBV11-3	TRBJ2-1	NA	CASSPRGGRTSYNEQFF
NA	TRBV15	TRBJ2-3	TRBD1	CATSIDRVLITQYF
NA	TRBV10-3	TRBJ2-3	TRBD2	CAISLSGGADTQYF
NA	TRBV6-5	TRBJ1-2	NA	CASSYSTGNFYGYTF
NA	TRBV24-1	TRBJ2-2	TRBD1	CATSDPGRQGETGELFF
NA	TRBV19	TRBJ2-2	TRBD2	CASSPIAGGGTGELFF
NA	TRBV5-1	TRBJ2-7	TRBD2	CASSLGGGGPGEQYF
NA	TRBV2	TRBJ1-2	NA	CASSETGILYGYTF
once	TRBV5-1	TRBJ2-2	TRBD1	CASSIQGVNTGELFF
NA	TRBV6-2/TRBV6-3	TRBJ2-1	TRBD1	CASSSLRGPTGGVHNEQFF
few	TRBV6-5	TRBJ1-6	NA	CASSYEIQLGSPLHF
once	TRBV2	TRBJ2-5	NA	CASSERRQRQETQYF
NA	TRBV19	TRBJ2-7	TRBD1	CASSTRQGSSYEQYF